The 32 T cell receptor beta chains listed next were all sequenced from one sample in a study of T cells in narcolepsy. Sequencing used immunoSEQ multiplex PCR; TCRdb keeps in-frame clones, though not all of them. This table holds about 32,000 clones, around four fifths found once. The source material was memory (CD45RA-) CD4+ T cells from blood. The receptor set was obtained from a human donor in good health.

V is TRBV27 and J is TRBJ1-5; D ambiguous. The V and J ends lost 5 bases and 2 bases respectively, with 7 bases between them. This CDR3 is 13 amino acids long. CDR1 MNHEY and CDR2 SMNVEV come from the germline V gene (reference sequence). The CDR3 protein is CASSQTRNQPQHF. CDR3 sequence (DNA): TGTGCCAGCAGTCAGACCCGCAATCAGCCCCAGCATTTT.

Only one count was recorded for this clone. The rearrangement uses TRBV7-2 and TRBJ2-5, with D perhaps TRBD1 (6 bases). The germline CDR1 and CDR2 sequences are SGHTA and FQGNSA. Trimming removed 0 bases from V and 0 bases from J, with 8 bases in between. The CDR3 contains 15 residues. CDR3 protein: CASSLAGTNQETQYF. The DNA of the CDR3 is TGTGCCAGCAGCTTAGCAGGGACAAACCAAGAGACCCAGTACTTC.

This clone occurred a few times. V is TRBV7-8 and J is TRBJ2-2, with TRBD1 matching over 7 bases. This CDR3 has 16 residues. Germline CDR1 and CDR2: SGHVS and FQNEAQ. J lost 4 bases, V lost 2 bases, and 7 bases had no gene match. CDR3 amino acids: CASSLLDRAATGELFF. The CDR3 nucleotides read TGTGCCAGCAGCTTATTAGACAGGGCGGCCACCGGGGAGCTGTTTTTT.

This sequence joins TRBV18 and TRBJ2-7; tentatively, D is TRBD2 (6 bases). This CDR3 is built from 14 residues. Trimming cost V 6 bases and J 2 bases, with 14 bases left between them. Germline-derived CDR1 and CDR2 are KGHSH and LQKENI. Here the CDR3 reads CASSRLGRAYEQYV. The CDR3 coding sequence is TGTGCCAGCTCGCGCCTCGGGAGAGCCTACGAGCAGTACGTC.

This clone was seen more than once but under ten times. The rearrangement uses TRBV28 and TRBJ2-3, with D tentatively TRBD1 (5 bases). The germline V and J ends were trimmed by 5 bases and 1 base, with 19 bases remaining between them. In germline, CDR1 is MDHEN, CDR2 SYDVKM. The CDR3 sequence is 17 residues long. The CDR3 sequence is CASSAVWGGAGTDTQYF. CDR3 in DNA: TGTGCCAGCAGTGCCGTATGGGGTGGGGCTGGCACAGATACGCAGTATTTT.

The chain employs TRBV19 and TRBJ1-5; D gene uncertain. Trimming took off 4 bases at V and 5 bases at J, with 18 bases between the two ends. This CDR3 contains 16 residues. Germline-derived CDR1 and CDR2 are LNHDA and SQIVND (reference sequence). The CDR3: CASSTGVSGGYQPQHF. The DNA of the CDR3 is TGTGCCAGTAGTACTGGGGTGAGCGGAGGGTATCAGCCCCAGCATTTT.

This chain links TRBV18 with TRBJ2-7, with D possibly being TRBD2 (5 bases). The germline V and J ends were trimmed by 0 bases and 3 bases, with 9 bases remaining between them. Germline CDR1 is KGHSH and CDR2 is LQKENI. The CDR3 loop spans 14 amino acids. The CDR3 DNA sequence: TGTGCCAGCTCACCACCGGGGAGCCTCTACGAGCAGTACTTC. Encoded protein: CASSPPGSLYEQYF.

The chain has TRBV5-1 and TRBJ2-5; no reliable D call. V was cut by 5 bases and J by 5 bases, with 13 bases left in between. The CDR3 sequence is 13 residues long. CDR1 is SGHRS, CDR2 YFSETQ, per germline. The CDR3 loop is CASSFSLGETQYF. DNA for the CDR3: TGCGCCAGCAGTTTCAGCCTGGGGGAGACCCAGTACTTC. The complete variable domain, with remaining parts taken from reference TRBV5-1 and TRBJ2-5, reads KAGVTQTPRYLIKTRGQQVTLSCSPISGHRSVSWYQQTPGQGLQFLFEYFSETQRNKGNFPGRFSGRQFSNSRSEMNVSTLELGDSALYLCASSFSLGETQYFGPGTRLLVL.

V and J are TRBV18 and TRBJ2-5; D gene unclear. CDR1 is KGHSH, CDR2 LQKENI, per germline. V was shortened by 1 base and J by 7 bases, with 10 bases between the two germline ends. The CDR3 is 13 residues long. The CDR3 DNA reads as TGTGCCAGCTCACCACGGGTAGACTGGACCCAGTACTTC. It is translated as CASSPRVDWTQYF.

The rearrangement joins TRBV5-1 to TRBJ2-5; 9 bases map to TRBD2. The CDR3 is made up of 16 amino acids. Germline trimming cut 0 bases from V and 2 bases from J; bases unmatched to any gene: 5. Germline CDR1 and CDR2: SGHRS and YFSETQ. CDR3 DNA sequence: TGCGCCAGCAGCTTGGAACCTAGCGGGGCACAAGAGACCCAGTACTTC. This translates into CASSLEPSGAQETQYF.

In nucleotides, the CDR3 is TGTGCCAGTTCACTATACAGTAAGGGGACAACTAACTATGGCTACACCTTC. It specifies CASSLYSKGTTNYGYTF. This chain links TRBV19 with TRBJ1-2, with a possible D match to TRBD1 (6 bases). Germline V gene sequence: CDR1 LNHDA, CDR2 SQIVND (reference sequence). CDR3 length: 17 residues. V gave up 8 bases and J gave up 0 bases, with 22 bases separating them.

This chain links TRBV7-9 with TRBJ1-1; 9 bases line up with TRBD1. The germline V gene has CDR1 SEHNR and CDR2 FQNEAQ (reference sequence). This CDR3 has 16 residues. The V gene end was trimmed by 4 bases and the J gene end by 4 bases; junction bases not matched to a gene: 10. CDR3 sequence: CASSSSSGTGFTEAFF. DNA for the CDR3: TGTGCCAGCAGCTCAAGTTCCGGGACAGGGTTCACTGAAGCTTTCTTT.

J is TRBJ2-5 and V is TRBV18; D call uncertain. This CDR3 is 14 amino acids long. Germline CDR1 is KGHSH and CDR2 is LQKENI. Trimming removed 3 bases from V and 7 bases from J, with 15 bases in between. The CDR3 region has the DNA TGTGCCAGCTCACCGTCTGGCTGGGATGGGACCCAGTACTTC. This gives the protein CASSPSGWDGTQYF.

In its sample, this clone ranks as medium-sized (0.01 to 0.1%). The chain carries TRBV7-2 and TRBJ2-7; D remains ambiguous. The CDR3 length is 14 residues. Trimming cost V 2 bases and J 3 bases, with 11 bases left between them. Germline CDR1 reads SGHTA; CDR2 reads FQGNSA. The CDR3 DNA is TGTGCCAGCAGCTTAATGGGTCTAGTCTACGAGCAGTACGTC. This encodes CASSLMGLVYEQYV.

This clone has a handful of counts. The chain has TRBV28 and TRBJ1-5; perhaps TRBD1 as D (6 bases). Germline lookup yields CDR1 MDHEN and CDR2 SYDVKM. This CDR3 is built from 15 residues. Trimming cost V 5 bases and J 3 bases, with 14 bases left between them. In DNA form, the CDR3 reads TGTGCCAGCAGTCAGGGGTCGATGAACAATCAGCCCCAGCATTTT. Amino acids: CASSQGSMNNQPQHF. Based on the CDR3 plus reference TRBV28 and TRBJ1-5, the full variable domain is DVKVTQSSRYLVKRTGEKVFLECVQDMDHENMFWYRQDPGLGLRLIYFSYDVKMKEKGDIPEGYSVSREKKERFSLILESASTNQTSMYLCASSQGSMNNQPQHFGDGTRLSIL.

This clone has only one observation. This chain connects TRBV6-4 to TRBJ2-1; 7 positions match TRBD2. Per germline, CDR1 MRHNA and CDR2 SNTAGT. There are 15 residues in the CDR3. Germline trimming cut 4 bases from V and 6 bases from J; bases unmatched to any gene: 9. The DNA of the CDR3 is TGTGCCAGCAGTGCCCTAACGGGGGGAGGCAATGAGCAGTTCTTC. Translation: CASSALTGGGNEQFF.

The genes are TRBV7-9 and TRBJ1-5; 9 positions match TRBD1. CDR1 SEHNR and CDR2 FQNEAQ come from the germline V gene (reference sequence). The CDR3 sequence is 16 residues long. With 4 bases clipped from V and 2 bases from J, the junction kept 6 bases outside the gene matches. The CDR3 sequence: CASSSVGDRGNQPQHF. The DNA of the CDR3 is TGTGCCAGCAGCTCGGTGGGGGACAGGGGCAATCAGCCCCAGCATTTT.

The rearrangement uses TRBV11-2 and TRBJ2-5, with 9 positions matching TRBD2. Germline CDR1 reads SGHAT; CDR2 reads FQNNGV. V lost 1 base, J lost 5 bases, and 5 bases stayed unmatched. The CDR3 sequence is 15 residues long. The CDR3 coding sequence is TGTGCCAGCAGCTTAGCGGGACTAGCCTGGGAGACCCAGTACTTC. Encoded protein: CASSLAGLAWETQYF.

In DNA form, the CDR3 reads TGTGCCAGCAGCTTAGGAGGGGGGGATTCCTATGGCTACACCTTC. This encodes CASSLGGGDSYGYTF. V and J are TRBV7-2 and TRBJ1-2; D perhaps matches TRBD1 (6 bases). Germline values: CDR1 SGHTA, CDR2 FQGNSA. Trimming shortened V by 1 base and J by 4 bases, and 13 bases separated the two germline ends. There are 15 residues in the CDR3.

V and J are TRBV5-4 and TRBJ1-1, with 8 bases identical to TRBD1. Germline V gene data show CDR1 as SGHNT and CDR2 as YYREEE (reference sequence). This CDR3 comprises 18 residues. The V segment lost 2 bases and the J segment 5 bases; nucleotides outside the gene matches: 17. The CDR3 DNA sequence: TGTGCCAGCAGCTTAGGCGGGATTCCAGGGGGCGGTCGTACTGAAGCTTTCTTT. This encodes CASSLGGIPGGGRTEAFF.

The chain combines TRBV6-5 with TRBJ1-2; the D gene is possibly TRBD1 (6 bases). V lost 5 bases, J lost 2 bases, and 12 bases lay in between. Germline assignment: CDR1 MNHEY and CDR2 SVGAGI. This CDR3 contains 14 residues. The CDR3: CASSRRQANYGYTF. For the CDR3, the DNA is TGTGCCAGCAGTCGGCGACAGGCCAACTATGGCTACACCTTC.

This chain connects TRBV7-9 to TRBJ1-6; TRBD1 might be the D (6 bases). The CDR3 runs 15 residues. Between the trimmed V and J ends, which lost 5 bases and 8 bases, there was a span of 16 bases. Germline V CDR1 and CDR2: SEHNR, FQNEAQ (reference sequence). The CDR3 nucleotides read TGTGCCAGCAGCAGAACAGGGAGTACGGATTCACCCCTCCACTTT. Protein: CASSRTGSTDSPLHF.

On this clone: An end of the junction does not agree with germline; a read error may underlie this. The J gene is TRBJ1-6, the V gene TRBV7-7; 9 bases line up with TRBD1. Germline CDR1 reads SSHAT; CDR2 reads FNYEAQ (reference sequence). The CDR3 contains 14 residues. The DNA of the CDR3 is TGTGCCAGCACCCCCCGGGACAGGGATTCTCCCCTCCACTTT. Amino acid sequence: CASTPRDRDSPLHF.

This clone appeared a single time. This rearrangement joins TRBV5-6 to TRBJ1-6; D possibly corresponds to TRBD1 (6 bases). Germline assignment: CDR1 SGHDT and CDR2 YYEEEE. The CDR3 sequence is 16 residues long. Trimming cost V 5 bases and J 9 bases, with 21 bases left between them. The CDR3 DNA follows: TGTGCCAGCAGGCTGGGCCCAGCAGGGGTTAGTTCACCCCTCCACTTT. Protein sequence: CASRLGPAGVSSPLHF.

There are a few counts of this clone. This CDR3 reads CASRPPGPQGQFF. The CDR3 DNA sequence: TGTGCCAGCAGACCACCCGGCCCTCAGGGGCAGTTCTTC. This chain uses TRBV7-2 with TRBJ2-1; TRBD1 is a possible D gene (5 bases). Between the trimmed V and J ends, which lost 6 bases and 12 bases, there was a span of 18 bases. The germline V gene has CDR1 SGHTA and CDR2 FQGNSA. This CDR3 comprises 13 residues.

The chain recombines TRBV19 with TRBJ1-4; no firm D call. The CDR3 is 14 amino acids. V was trimmed by 1 base and J by 4 bases, leaving 7 bases between them. Germline values: CDR1 LNHDA, CDR2 SQIVND (reference sequence). The CDR3 reads CASSIGRRNEKLFF. The CDR3 DNA reads TGTGCCAGTAGTATAGGTCGGCGTAATGAAAAACTGTTTTTT.

The chain is built from TRBV7-2 and TRBJ2-2; 8 nucleotides match TRBD1. The germline gives CDR1 SGHTA, CDR2 FQGNSA. With 5 bases clipped from V and 4 bases from J, the junction kept 12 bases outside the gene matches. The CDR3 consists of 17 residues. CDR3: CASSPLGQGTFTGELFF. Here the CDR3 DNA reads TGTGCCAGCAGCCCCTTAGGACAGGGAACATTCACCGGGGAGCTGTTTTTT.

As DNA, the CDR3 is TGTGCCAGCAGCTTAGGAGGGAGGGACGGGCAGCCCCAGCATTTT. Translating it yields CASSLGGRDGQPQHF. This sequence joins TRBV7-2 and TRBJ1-5; TRBD1 might be the D (5 bases). This CDR3 contains 15 residues. The V end lost 1 base, the J end lost 7 bases, and 14 bases lay between the germline ends. Germline V CDR1 and CDR2: SGHTA, FQGNSA.

The rearrangement uses TRBV9 and TRBJ2-5; 11 bases map to TRBD2. J gave up 5 bases and V 0 bases, and 6 bases lay outside the gene matches. CDR1 is SGDLS and CDR2 is YYNGEE in the germline V gene. This CDR3 spans 16 amino acids. CDR3 sequence (DNA): TGTGCCAGCAGCGTAGAATTAACTAGCGGGGGTGAGACCCAGTACTTC. This codes for CASSVELTSGGETQYF.

The chain employs TRBV15 and TRBJ2-5, with D unclear. The CDR3 has 14 residues. Germline V gene lookup returns CDR1 LNHNV and CDR2 YYDKDF (reference sequence). Trimming left V 1 base short and J 2 bases short, with 8 bases between. CDR3 residues: CATSRVPFQETQYF. The DNA for the CDR3 is TGTGCCACCAGCAGAGTTCCTTTTCAAGAGACCCAGTACTTC.

V gene TRBV10-3 combines with J gene TRBJ1-1, with D perhaps matching TRBD1 (5 bases). Germline V CDR1 and CDR2: ENHRY, SYGVKD. This CDR3 contains 13 residues. Trimming cost V 6 bases and J 1 base, with 9 bases left between them. CDR3 nucleotides: TGTGCCATCAGACAGGACGGGAACACTGAAGCTTTCTTT. Its protein product is CAIRQDGNTEAFF.

The genes are TRBV6-1 and TRBJ1-1; no clear D. Trimming shortened V by 0 bases and J by 3 bases, and 11 bases separated the two germline ends. The CDR3 has 15 amino acids. Germline values: CDR1 MNHNS, CDR2 SASEGT. The CDR3 loop is CASSEAKQRDTEAFF. CDR3 in DNA: TGTGCCAGCAGTGAAGCGAAGCAGAGGGACACTGAAGCTTTCTTT.